This T cell receptor beta chain was documented in a study of blood T cells in healthy people across ages. V was pared by 2 bases and J by 0 bases, with 9 bases between. The CDR3 extends over 15 amino acids. Germline CDR1 reads MNHEY; CDR2 reads SMNVEV (reference sequence). Each donor gave roughly 9.8 milliliters of peripheral blood. The use of a sample-barcoded 5' primer and a J-beta primer mix characterized a second PCR of roughly 7 to 11 cycles. TCRdb itself ran the 5' RACE reads through MiXCR, one entry per CDR3 protein. The sample has 1.4 million or so distinct CDR3 sequences, roughly 43% seen once; the top ten hold around 4%. Points on this clonotype: Its matching antigen is unknown.

The study, taken as a whole, reports: Unsorted PBMCs prevented conclusive naive versus antigen-experienced comparison.

V and J are TRBV27 and TRBJ2-3; the D is unclear. The specimen sequenced was blood. The clonotype originates from a young woman in good health. DNA for the CDR3: TGTGCCAGCAGTTTAGGCTGGCGCAGCACAGATACGCAGTATTTT. This codes for CASSLGWRSTDTQYF.